Detailed here is one TCR beta chain. The sample holds many counts of this clonotype. The antigen it recognizes is unknown. The record has no base qualities; no much larger clone is one base away. This sample was taken from a study of blood T cells in healthy people across ages (dated by TCRdb to between 2015 and 2017). The study in broad terms: Template switching captured roughly one uniquely barcoded TCR beta cDNA molecule per two T cells in model experiments. To avoid experimental bias, donors of different ages were randomly spread across the sequencing lanes. Age-related changes in TCR beta repertoire diversity were measured in the study by deep sequencing normalized with unique cDNA molecular identifiers. The donors were split into four age groups: young (average around 15 years), middle-aged (39), aged (about 56) and long-lived (roughly 88). For two donors (one aged 18 to 29 and one aged 80 or older), the study analyzed two additional independent replicas of 1 million unique cDNA reads from the same blood draw. General conclusions and limits of the study: Compared with the aged group, more naive CD4+ T cells, fewer expanded clones and increased TCR diversity were shown by the long-lived group, suggesting age selection. Observed TCR beta diversity per million T cells fell roughly linearly with age, and a significant reduction was already apparent by age about 36. Total diversity estimates from one million sequenced T cells were considered lower bounds and underestimates. Because donor CMV infection status was unknown, age-related changes in expanded clonotypes were potentially confounded. Conclusive comparison of naive and antigen-experienced compartments was prevented by the profiling of bulk unsorted PBMCs. A strong correlation was found between observed TCR beta diversity and the percentage of naive T cells measured by flow cytometry.

The 39 donors, aged about 6 to 100 years, were systemically healthy Caucasian individuals from Russia. Roughly 9 milliliters of peripheral blood were drawn from each donor into EDTA-treated Vacutainer tubes. Ficoll-Paque density-gradient centrifugation was used to isolate PBMCs, with at least 6.5 million per sample. Trizol reagent was used to extract total RNA from the PBMCs, yielding at least 6 micrograms per sample. Naive CD45RAhigh/CD27high T cell percentages were measured by flow cytometry on a PBMC aliquot from every donor. Library generation was performed with 5' RACE. The listed sequencing device is Illumina HiSeq 2500. A second PCR of about 7 to 12 cycles was performed with a sample-barcoded 5' primer and a J-beta primer mix. A unique molecular identifier was introduced onto each TCR beta cDNA molecule by a template-switch 5' adaptor carrying 12 random nucleotides. At least 2.5 million CDR3-containing paired-end reads were obtained from each sample. All of the RNA was converted into first-strand cDNA using the Mint cDNA synthesis kit, with a TRBC-specific oligonucleotide serving as the primer. All cDNA was treated with uracil-DNA glycosylase and then went through a first 18-cycle PCR with the universal primers M1SS and BC2_uni_R. In the source study's methods: Normalization of each sample was performed by random selection of 1 million high-quality reads, each carrying a distinct molecular identifier. Reads sharing molecular identifiers were discarded rather than binned into consensus sequences. MiTCR, with a Q25 quality threshold and the strictest error-elimination algorithm, was used for CDR3 identification, clonotype clustering and error correction. Lower-bound total TCR beta diversity was estimated with a nonparametric unseen species model using Euler transformation. The raw public data were reprocessed by TCRdb itself: fastp quality trimming at Q25, MiXCR clonotype calling, in-frame beta chains only. Each CDR3 protein appears once, grouped with its most common genes and DNA. TCRdb's processing, not the authors', yielded these V and J calls. In this sample the table shows hundreds of thousands of distinct CDR3 sequences, under 30% of which occur a single time. Jointly, the top ten make up 15% to 20% of the sample.

V loses 3 bases of germline sequence and J loses 8 bases, and the interval between the two ends is 8 bases. The CDR3 runs 11 residues from the cysteine to the phenylalanine. The read is trimmed to its CDR3 DNA, 33 bases read in frame from base 1. CDR1 and CDR2 are drawn from the germline V gene (reference sequence): DFQATT, SNEGSKA. The chain employs TRBV20-1 and TRBJ2-1, with TRBD2 tentatively as D gene (5 bases match). The specimen was blood. The TCR sequence derives from a woman of 80 years or more in good health. The DNA reads as follows: TGCAGTGCTAGCATCGGGGATGAGCAGTTCTTC. Its translation reads: CSASIGDEQFF.